This entry lists 2 T cell receptor beta chains sequenced from one sample in a study of response to subunit inactivated influenza vaccine. TCRdb fed the RT-PCR reads into MiXCR, producing one record per CDR3 protein. The sample holds about 830,000 distinct CDR3 sequences, around 18% seen once. Sequencing was performed on PBMCs from blood, taken around 5 days after vaccination. These receptors were collected from a man in his fifties or sixties who received an inactivated influenza vaccine.

The chain recombines TRBV5-1 with TRBJ1-1; TRBD1 might be the D (6 bases). This CDR3 is 14 amino acids long. Germline CDR1 reads SGHRS; CDR2 reads YFSETQ. Deletions cut 5 bases from V and 6 bases from J, with 17 bases between. CDR3 nucleotides: TGCGCCAGCAGGGATGCCCGGGGGGGCGCTGAAGCTTTCTTT. This codes for CASRDARGGAEAFF.

The V call is TRBV28, the J call TRBJ2-5, with 14 bases matching TRBD2. CDR3 size: 16 residues. Losses at the gene ends were 6 bases for V and 5 bases for J; bases not matched to a gene: 8. Per the germline V gene, CDR1 is MDHEN and CDR2 is SYDVKM. The chain's CDR3 is CASRLGLAGGLETQYF. The CDR3 region has the DNA TGTGCCAGCAGGCTCGGACTAGCGGGGGGCCTTGAGACCCAGTACTTC.